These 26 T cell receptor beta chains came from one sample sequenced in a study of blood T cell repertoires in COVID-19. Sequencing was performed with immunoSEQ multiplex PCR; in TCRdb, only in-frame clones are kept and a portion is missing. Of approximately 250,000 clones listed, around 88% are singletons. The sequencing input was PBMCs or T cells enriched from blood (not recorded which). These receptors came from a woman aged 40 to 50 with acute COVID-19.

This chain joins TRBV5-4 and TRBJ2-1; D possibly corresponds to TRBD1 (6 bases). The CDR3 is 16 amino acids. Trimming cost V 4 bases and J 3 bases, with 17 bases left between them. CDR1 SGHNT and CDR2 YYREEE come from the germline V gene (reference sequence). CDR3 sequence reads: CASSVKQDRFYNEQFF. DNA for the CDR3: TGTGCCAGCAGCGTTAAACAGGACAGATTCTACAATGAGCAGTTCTTC.

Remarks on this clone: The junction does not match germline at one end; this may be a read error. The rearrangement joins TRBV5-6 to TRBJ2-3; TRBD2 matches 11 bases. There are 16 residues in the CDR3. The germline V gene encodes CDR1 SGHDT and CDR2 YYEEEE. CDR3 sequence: CTSSSISGRGTDTQYF. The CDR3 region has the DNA TGTACCAGCAGCTCCATTAGCGGGAGGGGCACAGATACGCAGTATTTT.

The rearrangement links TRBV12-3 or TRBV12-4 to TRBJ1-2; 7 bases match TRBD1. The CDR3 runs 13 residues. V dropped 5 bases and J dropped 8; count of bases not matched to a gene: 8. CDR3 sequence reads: CASSPRQGGGYTF. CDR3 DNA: TGTGCCAGCAGTCCGAGACAGGGCGGAGGCTACACCTTC.

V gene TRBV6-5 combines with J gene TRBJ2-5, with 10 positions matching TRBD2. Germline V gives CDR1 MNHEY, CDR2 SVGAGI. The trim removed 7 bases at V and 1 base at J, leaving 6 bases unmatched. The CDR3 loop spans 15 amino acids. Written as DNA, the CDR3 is TGTGCCAGCACCCCCCTAGCGGGGGTCCAAGAGACCCAGTACTTC. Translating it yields CASTPLAGVQETQYF.

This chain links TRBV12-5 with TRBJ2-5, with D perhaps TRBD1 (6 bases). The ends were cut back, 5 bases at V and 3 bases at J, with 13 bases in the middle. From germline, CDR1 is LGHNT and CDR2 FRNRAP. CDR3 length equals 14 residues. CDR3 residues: CASGIYRVEETQYF. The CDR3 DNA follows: TGTGCTAGTGGTATTTACAGGGTGGAAGAGACCCAGTACTTC.

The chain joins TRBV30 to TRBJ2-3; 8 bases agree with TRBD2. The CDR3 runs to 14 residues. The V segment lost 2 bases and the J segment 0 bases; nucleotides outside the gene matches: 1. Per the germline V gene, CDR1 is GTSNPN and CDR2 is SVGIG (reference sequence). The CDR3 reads CAWSPGGSTDTQYF. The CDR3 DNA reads TGTGCCTGGAGTCCGGGGGGGAGCACAGATACGCAGTATTTT.

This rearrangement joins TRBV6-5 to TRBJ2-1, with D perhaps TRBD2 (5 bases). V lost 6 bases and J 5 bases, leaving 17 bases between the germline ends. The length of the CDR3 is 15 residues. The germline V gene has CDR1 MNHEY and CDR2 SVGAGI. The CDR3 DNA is TGTGCCAGCAGCCGATTAGAGGGAAGGAACAATGAGCAGTTCTTC. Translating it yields CASSRLEGRNNEQFF.

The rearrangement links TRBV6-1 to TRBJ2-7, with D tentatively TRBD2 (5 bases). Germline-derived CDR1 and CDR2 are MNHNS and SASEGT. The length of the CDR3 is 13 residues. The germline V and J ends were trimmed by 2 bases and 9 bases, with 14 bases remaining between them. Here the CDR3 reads CASSESGKTAQYV. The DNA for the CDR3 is TGTGCCAGCAGTGAATCCGGGAAAACCGCGCAGTACGTC.

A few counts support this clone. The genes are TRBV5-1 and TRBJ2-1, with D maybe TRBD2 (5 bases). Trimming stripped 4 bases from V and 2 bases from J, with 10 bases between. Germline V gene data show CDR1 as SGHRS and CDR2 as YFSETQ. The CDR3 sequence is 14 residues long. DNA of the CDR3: TGCGCCAGCAGCGGTCCAGCGGCCTACAATGAGCAGTTCTTC. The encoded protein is CASSGPAAYNEQFF.

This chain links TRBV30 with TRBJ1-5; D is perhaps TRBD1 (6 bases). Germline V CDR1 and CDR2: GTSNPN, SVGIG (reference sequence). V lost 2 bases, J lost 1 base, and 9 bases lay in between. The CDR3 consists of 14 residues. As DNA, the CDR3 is TGTGCCTGGAGTACCGGGACAAGCAATCAGCCCCAGCATTTT. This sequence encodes CAWSTGTSNQPQHF.

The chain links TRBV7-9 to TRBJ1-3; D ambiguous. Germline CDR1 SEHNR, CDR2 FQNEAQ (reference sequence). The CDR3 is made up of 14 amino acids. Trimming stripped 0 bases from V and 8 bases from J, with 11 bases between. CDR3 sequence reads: CASSLAAAGDTIYF. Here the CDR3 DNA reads TGTGCCAGCAGCTTAGCGGCAGCCGGAGACACCATATATTTT.

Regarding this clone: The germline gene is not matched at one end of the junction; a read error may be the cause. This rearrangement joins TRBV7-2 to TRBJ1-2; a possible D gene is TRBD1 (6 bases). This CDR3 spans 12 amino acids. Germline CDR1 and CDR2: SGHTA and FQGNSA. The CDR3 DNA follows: TGTGCCAGCAGCCGTTCAGGGGTCCCCCCCTCCTTC. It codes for CASSRSGVPPSF.

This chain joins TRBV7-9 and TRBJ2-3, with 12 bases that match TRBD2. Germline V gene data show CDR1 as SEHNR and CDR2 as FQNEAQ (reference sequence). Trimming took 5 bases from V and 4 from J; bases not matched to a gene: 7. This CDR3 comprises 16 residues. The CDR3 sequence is CASSPGLAGSADTQYF. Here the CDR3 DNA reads TGTGCCAGCAGCCCAGGACTAGCGGGAAGCGCAGATACGCAGTATTTT. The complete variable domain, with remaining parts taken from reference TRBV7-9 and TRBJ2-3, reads DTGVSQNPRHKITKRGQNVTFRCDPISEHNRLYWYRQTLGQGPEFLTYFQNEAQLEKSRLLSDRFSAERPKGSFSTLEIQRTEQGDSAMYLCASSPGLAGSADTQYFGPGTRLTVL.

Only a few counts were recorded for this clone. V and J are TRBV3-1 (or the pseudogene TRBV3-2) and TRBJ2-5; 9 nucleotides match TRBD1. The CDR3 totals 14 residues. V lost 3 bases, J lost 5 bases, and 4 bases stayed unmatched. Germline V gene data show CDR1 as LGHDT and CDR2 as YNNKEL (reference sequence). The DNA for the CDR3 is TGTGCCAGCAGCCAGGGACAGGGCAGCGAGACCCAGTACTTC. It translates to CASSQGQGSETQYF.

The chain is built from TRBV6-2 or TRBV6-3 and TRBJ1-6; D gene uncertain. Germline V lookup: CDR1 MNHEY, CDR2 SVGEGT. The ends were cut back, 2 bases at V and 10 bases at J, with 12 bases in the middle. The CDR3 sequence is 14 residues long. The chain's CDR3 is CASSYRRSGSPLHF. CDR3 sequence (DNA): TGTGCCAGCAGTTACCGCAGATCGGGGTCACCCCTCCACTTT.

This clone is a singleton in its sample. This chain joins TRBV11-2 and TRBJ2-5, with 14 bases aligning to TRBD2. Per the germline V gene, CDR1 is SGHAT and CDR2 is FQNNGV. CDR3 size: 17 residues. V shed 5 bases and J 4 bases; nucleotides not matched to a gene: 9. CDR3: CASSRGLAGAARETQYF. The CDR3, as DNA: TGTGCCAGCAGCAGGGGACTAGCGGGAGCCGCTCGAGAGACCCAGTACTTC.

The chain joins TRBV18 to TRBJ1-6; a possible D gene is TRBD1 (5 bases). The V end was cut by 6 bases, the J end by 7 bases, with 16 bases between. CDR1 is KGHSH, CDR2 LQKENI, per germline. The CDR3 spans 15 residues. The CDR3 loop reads CASSSGRADNSPLHF. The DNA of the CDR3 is TGTGCCAGCTCCTCGGGCAGGGCCGACAATTCACCCCTCCACTTT.

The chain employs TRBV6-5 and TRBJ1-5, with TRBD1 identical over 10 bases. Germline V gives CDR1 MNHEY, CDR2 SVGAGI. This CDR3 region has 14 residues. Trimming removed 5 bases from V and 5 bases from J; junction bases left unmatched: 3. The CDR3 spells CASSRTGGDQPQHF. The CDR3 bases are TGTGCCAGCAGTAGGACAGGGGGAGATCAGCCCCAGCATTTT.

CDR3 DNA sequence: TGTGCCAGTAGTCCCGGCTATGGCTACACCTTC. Protein sequence: CASSPGYGYTF. This rearrangement joins TRBV19 to TRBJ1-2; D is unresolved. CDR3 length: 11 amino acids. Germline V gives CDR1 LNHDA, CDR2 SQIVND (reference sequence). V was pared by 5 bases and J by 4 bases, with 5 bases between. The variable domain in full, with the rest retrieved from reference TRBV19 and TRBJ1-2, is DGGITQSPKYLFRKEGQNVTLSCEQNLNHDAMYWYRQDPGQGLRLIYYSQIVNDFQKGDIAEGYSVSREKKESFPLTVTSAQKNPTAFYLCASSPGYGYTFGSGTRLTVV.

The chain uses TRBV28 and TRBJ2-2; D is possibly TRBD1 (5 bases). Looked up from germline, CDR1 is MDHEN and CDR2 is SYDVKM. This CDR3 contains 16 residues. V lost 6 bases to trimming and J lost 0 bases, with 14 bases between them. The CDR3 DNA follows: TGTGCCAGCAGCCCCTCAGGGTTCGCGAACACCGGGGAGCTGTTTTTT. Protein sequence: CASSPSGFANTGELFF.

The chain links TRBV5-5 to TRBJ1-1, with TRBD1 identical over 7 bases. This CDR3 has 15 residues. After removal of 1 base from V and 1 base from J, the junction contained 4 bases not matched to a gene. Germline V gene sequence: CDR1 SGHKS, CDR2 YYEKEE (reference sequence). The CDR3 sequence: CASSLLYRGNTEAFF. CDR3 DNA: TGTGCCAGCAGCTTGTTGTACAGGGGGAACACTGAAGCTTTCTTT.

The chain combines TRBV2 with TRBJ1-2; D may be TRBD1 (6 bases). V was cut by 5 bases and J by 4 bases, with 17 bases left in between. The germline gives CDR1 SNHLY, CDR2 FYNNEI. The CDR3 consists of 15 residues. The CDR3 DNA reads TGTGCCAGCAGTCCCCCTGGACAGATCCTCTATGGCTACACCTTC. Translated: CASSPPGQILYGYTF.

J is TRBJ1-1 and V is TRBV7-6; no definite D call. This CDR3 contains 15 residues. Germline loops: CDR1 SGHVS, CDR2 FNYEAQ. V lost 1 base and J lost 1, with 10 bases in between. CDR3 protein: CASSLEYRGNTEAFF. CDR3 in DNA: TGTGCCAGCAGCTTAGAGTACCGGGGGAACACTGAAGCTTTCTTT.

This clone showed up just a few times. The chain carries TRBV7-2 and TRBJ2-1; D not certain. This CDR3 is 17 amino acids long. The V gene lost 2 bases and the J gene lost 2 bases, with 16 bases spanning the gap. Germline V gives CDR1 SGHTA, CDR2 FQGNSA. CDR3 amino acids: CASSLSPQRAPYNEQFF. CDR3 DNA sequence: TGTGCCAGCAGCTTATCACCCCAGCGCGCCCCCTACAATGAGCAGTTCTTC.

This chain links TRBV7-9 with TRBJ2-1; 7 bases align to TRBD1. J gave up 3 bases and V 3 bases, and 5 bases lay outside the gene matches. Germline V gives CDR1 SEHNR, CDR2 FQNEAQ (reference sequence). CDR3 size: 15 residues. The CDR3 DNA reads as TGTGCCAGCAGCTTGTTGGGACAGTACTACAATGAGCAGTTCTTC. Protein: CASSLLGQYYNEQFF.

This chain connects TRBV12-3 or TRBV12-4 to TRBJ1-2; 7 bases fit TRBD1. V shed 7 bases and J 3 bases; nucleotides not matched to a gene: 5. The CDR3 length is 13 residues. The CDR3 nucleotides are TGTGCCAGCATTACAGGGGCGGACTATGGCTACACCTTC. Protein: CASITGADYGYTF.